This T cell receptor (beta chain) appears in the sequencing data of a study of T cells in Graves' hyperthyroidism and ophthalmopathy. Across the study: Peripheral blood was drawn at first diagnosis, prior to all treatment.

Germline CDR1 is DFQATT and CDR2 is SNEGSKA (reference sequence). The CDR3 has 14 amino acids. V shed 1 base, J shed 4 bases, and the junction held 5 bases outside the gene matches. Each ophthalmopathy patient scored at least 3 on the Clinical Activity Score and at least 4 on NOSPECS grade, with duration under 3 months. RNA transcripts served as the template for amplifying TCR beta CDR3 regions. HTBI primers drove first-round RT-PCR of the TCR CDR3. One entry per CDR3 protein, called by TCRdb with MiXCR from the multiplex PCR reads. This table has 500,000 or so distinct CDR3 sequences, roughly 15% appearing once. This clonotype was observed at least ten times.

The sequence came from a woman aged 25 to 39 with Graves' ophthalmopathy. This chain joins TRBV20-1 and TRBJ2-7, with 9 bases lining up with TRBD2. Input material: blood. DNA for the CDR3: TGCAGTGCTAGAGTGCTAGCGGGACCTTACGAGCAGTACTTC. Amino acids: CSARVLAGPYEQYF.